This TCR beta chain was sequenced in a study of beta chain features in type 1 diabetes (dated by TCRdb to 2016 to 2019). Regarding the research as a whole: Patients and healthy donors did not differ in mean age, gender distribution, total cell number or subset yield. Across all samples, about 110 million sorted cells were examined, and cell number per subset correlated strongly with RNA yield. In the study, recently diagnosed type 1 diabetes patients and matched healthy donors were compared on the TCRB repertoires of their sorted circulating CD4+ T cell subsets. Naive and central memory subsets were obtained from all 30 or so donors, but regulatory and stem cell-like memory subsets were isolated from only 8 patients and about eight healthy donors. What the authors observed across the whole study: In all four CD4+ subsets, TCRB CDR3 length was moderately but significantly shorter in type 1 diabetes patients. Because the HLA sub-analyses included only small numbers of individuals, any influence of HLA type on TCRB rearrangement was left unresolved. The naive, central memory and regulatory TCRB repertoires appeared to resemble one another more closely among patients than among healthy donors. PCR might favor shorter templates, but patient and control samples were amplified and corrected together, so any skew would affect both groups equally. At VDJ recombination sites, type 1 diabetes patients had fewer insertions and more deleted nucleotides, which implies abnormalities in thymic rearrangement. Because cDNA was sequenced instead of genomic DNA, highly expressing activated cells could be over-represented, though the groups showed no difference in activation or CD3 levels.

The High Capacity cDNA Reverse Transcription Kit was used to reverse transcribe all of the isolated RNA, meaning that expressed TCRB transcripts were what got sequenced. Deep immunoSEQ sequencing was applied to naive, central memory and regulatory T cell samples, giving an average of roughly 3.3 million total reads per sample. Sorted cells were lysed in RLT buffer and RNA was extracted with DNase-treated RNeasy Micro or Mini kits, depending on cell number. To prevent cross-contamination, each cell subset was processed individually, whereas patient and healthy donor samples were processed jointly. The immunoSEQ multiplex PCR was used to amplify TCRB sequences from cDNA, generating 87-bp fragments that spanned the CDR3 region. Sequencing of the amplicons was performed on the Illumina HiSeq platform. The published analysis was carried out like this. PCR bias was computationally corrected using synthetic template baselines, reads within Hamming distance 2 were collapsed, and singletons that could not be merged were discarded. Reads were aligned to IMGT to assign V, D and J genes, CDR3 length, and insertions or deletions at six rearrangement sites. Within each subset, clonotype counts were normalized to sorted cell number, and only after that were true diversity and Gini coefficients computed with the tcR R package. Repertoire sharing was quantified using the overlap coefficient calculated on TCRB nucleotide sequences. Drawn from immuneACCESS, this table holds only the in-frame rearrangements with V and J called that TCRdb kept. Clones are partly lost; checked studies trace under half to an unresolved V gene and leave the rest unexplained. Clone size and the V and J calls come from that table; the DNA yielded D and trimming. The sample table holds around 41,000 clones, of which 66% were seen once. Together, the top ten hold around 1.7% of the sample.

Between the V and J ends, shortened by 8 bases and 4 bases respectively, the junction contains 14 bases. The germline V gene specifies MNHEY as CDR1 and SVGAGI as CDR2. Its CDR3 holds 13 amino acids, cysteine through phenylalanine. Kept here is only the CDR3 DNA, which spans 39 bases and is read in frame from base 1. Notes on this clone: No antigen is known for it. Within one base of it there is no much larger clone, and no base qualities were kept.

Each donor gave one peripheral blood draw, approximately 0.11 L on average, collected into heparinised tubes. A BD FACSAria II was used to sort naive, central memory, regulatory and stem cell-like memory CD4+ T cells with a panel that included CD45RO, CCR7, CD25, CD127, CD95 and CD27. All sorted populations exceeded 95% purity. PBMCs were separated immediately by Lymphoprep density gradient centrifugation and were stained directly, without being cultured. So that batch effects would be minimized, each experiment stained and sorted samples in pairs, pairing one healthy donor with one patient. The TCR was taken from a man aged 25 to 40 with type 1 diabetes. Some clones in this sample may be carry-over from other donors' samples. The chain is assembled from TRBV6-5 and TRBJ1-1; the D segment could be TRBD1, given 5 matching bases. The specimen was Tregs from blood. According to the study, the label for this sample's cell subset or site signals: regulatory CD4+ T cells. The CDR3 sequence is CASRYRGTTEAFF. The DNA sequence reads TGTGCCAGCCGATATCGCGGGACCACTGAAGCTTTCTTT.